This T cell receptor beta chain is from a study of shared clonotypes between healthy human individuals. V lost 4 bases and J lost 3, with 7 bases in between. This CDR3 region has 12 residues. CDR1 is SGHNT and CDR2 is YENEEA in the germline V gene. An even split of each subset's genomic DNA across several immunoSEQ plates was performed. Clones were sequenced by immunoSEQ multiplex PCR, and TCRdb holds only the in-frame ones, with some missing. The table shows some 2.1 million clones, with about 94% occurring only once. For this clone: Other DNA sequences in this sample translate to the same CDR3.

Selected positively for CCR7 and CD45RO-negative, naive CD8 cells excluded terminally differentiated effector memory CD45RA+ cells. The chain carries TRBV11-3 and TRBJ2-7, with D possibly being TRBD1 (6 bases). The TCR sequence derives from a man aged 18 to 29 in good health. Some clones in this sample may be carry-over from other donors' samples. Sample: naive CD8+ T cells from PBMCs. DNA of the CDR3: TGTGCCAGCAGCTCCAGGGGCTACGAGCAGTACTTC. This sequence encodes CASSSRGYEQYF.